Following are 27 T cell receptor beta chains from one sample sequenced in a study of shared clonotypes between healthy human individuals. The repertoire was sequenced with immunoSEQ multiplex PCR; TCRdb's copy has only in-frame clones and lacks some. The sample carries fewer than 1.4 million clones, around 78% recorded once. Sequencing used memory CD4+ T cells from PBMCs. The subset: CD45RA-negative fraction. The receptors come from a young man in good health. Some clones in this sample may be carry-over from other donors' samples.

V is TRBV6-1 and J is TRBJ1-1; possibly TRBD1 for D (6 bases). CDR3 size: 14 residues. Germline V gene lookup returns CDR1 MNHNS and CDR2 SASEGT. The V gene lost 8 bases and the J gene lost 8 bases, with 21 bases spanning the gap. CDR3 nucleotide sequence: TGTGCCAGCCGTACTGGGGGGCAAGTTCGGGAAGCTTTCTTT. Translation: CASRTGGQVREAFF.

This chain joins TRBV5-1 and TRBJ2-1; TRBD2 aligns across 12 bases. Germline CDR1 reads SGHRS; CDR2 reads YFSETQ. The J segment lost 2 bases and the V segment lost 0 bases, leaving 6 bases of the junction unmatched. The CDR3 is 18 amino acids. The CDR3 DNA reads TGCGCCAGCAGCTTGGGTCTAGCGGGAGGGCGGGCCTACAATGAGCAGTTCTTC. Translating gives CASSLGLAGGRAYNEQFF.

CDR3 region: CASSFLNTEAFF. For the CDR3, the DNA is TGTGCCAGCAGCTTTTTAAACACTGAAGCTTTCTTT. The V and J genes are TRBV7-3 and TRBJ1-1; D remains unclear. V was cut by 3 bases and J by 2 bases, with 4 bases left in between. This CDR3 has 12 amino acids. CDR1 is SGHTA and CDR2 is FQGTGA in the germline V gene.

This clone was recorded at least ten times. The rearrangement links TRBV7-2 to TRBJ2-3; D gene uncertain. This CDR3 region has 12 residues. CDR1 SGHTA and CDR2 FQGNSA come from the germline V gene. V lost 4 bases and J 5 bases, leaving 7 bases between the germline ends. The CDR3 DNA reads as TGTGCCAGCAGCTCCGGCCTAGATACGCAGTATTTT. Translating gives CASSSGLDTQYF.

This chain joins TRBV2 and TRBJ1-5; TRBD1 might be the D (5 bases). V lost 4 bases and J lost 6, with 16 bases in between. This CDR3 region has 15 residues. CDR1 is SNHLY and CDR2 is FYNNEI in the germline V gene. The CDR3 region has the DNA TGTGCCAGCAGTGTTGGGTCCGGGGCCGGTCAGCCCCAGCATTTT. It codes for CASSVGSGAGQPQHF.

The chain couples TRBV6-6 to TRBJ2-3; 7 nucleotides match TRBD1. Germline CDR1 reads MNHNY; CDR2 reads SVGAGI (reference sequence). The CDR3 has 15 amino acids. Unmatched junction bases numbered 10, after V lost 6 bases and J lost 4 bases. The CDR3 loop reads CASRSQGVGPDTQYF. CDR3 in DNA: TGTGCCAGCAGGTCCCAGGGGGTAGGGCCAGATACGCAGTATTTT.

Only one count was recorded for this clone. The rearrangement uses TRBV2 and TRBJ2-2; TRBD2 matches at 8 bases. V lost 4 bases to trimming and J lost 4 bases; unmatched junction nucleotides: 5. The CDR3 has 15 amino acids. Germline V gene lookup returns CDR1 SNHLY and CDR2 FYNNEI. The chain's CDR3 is CASSGAAGVTGELFF. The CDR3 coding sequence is TGTGCCAGCAGTGGGGCAGCGGGAGTCACCGGGGAGCTGTTTTTT.

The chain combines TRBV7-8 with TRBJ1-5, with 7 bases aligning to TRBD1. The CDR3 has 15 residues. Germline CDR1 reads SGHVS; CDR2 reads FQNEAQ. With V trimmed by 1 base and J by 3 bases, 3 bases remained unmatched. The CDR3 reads CASSLGRGPNQPQHF. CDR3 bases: TGTGCCAGCAGCTTAGGTAGGGGGCCCAATCAGCCCCAGCATTTT.

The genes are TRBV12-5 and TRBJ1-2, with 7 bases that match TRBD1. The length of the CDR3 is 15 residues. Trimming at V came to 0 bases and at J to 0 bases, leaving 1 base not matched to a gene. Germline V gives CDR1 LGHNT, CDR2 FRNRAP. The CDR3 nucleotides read TGTGCTAGTGGTTTGGTCCAGGGGGCTAACTATGGCTACACCTTC. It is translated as CASGLVQGANYGYTF.

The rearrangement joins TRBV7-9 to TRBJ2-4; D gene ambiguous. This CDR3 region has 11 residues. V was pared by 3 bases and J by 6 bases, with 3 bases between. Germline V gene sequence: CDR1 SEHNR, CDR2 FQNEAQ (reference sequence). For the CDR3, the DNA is TGTGCCAGCAGCTTGGGAAACATTCAGTACTTC. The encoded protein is CASSLGNIQYF.

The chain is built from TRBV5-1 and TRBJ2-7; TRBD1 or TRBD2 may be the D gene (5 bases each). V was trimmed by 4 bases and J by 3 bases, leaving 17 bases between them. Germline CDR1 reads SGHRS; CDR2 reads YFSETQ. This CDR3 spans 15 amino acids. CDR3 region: CASSLPTGQFYEQYF. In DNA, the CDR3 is TGCGCCAGCAGCCTTCCGACGGGGCAGTTCTACGAGCAGTACTTC.

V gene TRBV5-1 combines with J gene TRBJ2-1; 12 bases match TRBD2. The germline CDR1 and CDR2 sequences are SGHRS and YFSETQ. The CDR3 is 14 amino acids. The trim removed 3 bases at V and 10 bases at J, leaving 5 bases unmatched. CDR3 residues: CASSSSGRAREQFF. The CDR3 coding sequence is TGCGCCAGCAGCTCTAGCGGGAGGGCGAGGGAGCAGTTCTTC.

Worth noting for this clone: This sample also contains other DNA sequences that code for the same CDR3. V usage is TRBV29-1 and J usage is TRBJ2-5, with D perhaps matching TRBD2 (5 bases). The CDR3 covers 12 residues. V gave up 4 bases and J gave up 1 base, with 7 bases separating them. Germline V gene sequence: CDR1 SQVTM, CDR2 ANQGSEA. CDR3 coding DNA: TGCAGCGTTGTCGGGGTCCAAGAGACCCAGTACTTC. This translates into CSVVGVQETQYF.

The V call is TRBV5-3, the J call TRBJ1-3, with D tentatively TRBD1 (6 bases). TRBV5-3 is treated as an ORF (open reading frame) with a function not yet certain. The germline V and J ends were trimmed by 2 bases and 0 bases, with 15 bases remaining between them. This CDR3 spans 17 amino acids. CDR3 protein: CARSFRTDKSSGNTIYF. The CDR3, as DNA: TGTGCCAGAAGCTTCAGGACAGACAAAAGCTCTGGAAACACCATATATTTT.

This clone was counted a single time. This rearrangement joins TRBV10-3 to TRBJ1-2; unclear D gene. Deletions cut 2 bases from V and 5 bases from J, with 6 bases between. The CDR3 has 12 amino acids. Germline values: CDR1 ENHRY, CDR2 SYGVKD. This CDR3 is CAISEDIYGYTF. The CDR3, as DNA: TGTGCCATCAGTGAGGACATATATGGCTACACCTTC.

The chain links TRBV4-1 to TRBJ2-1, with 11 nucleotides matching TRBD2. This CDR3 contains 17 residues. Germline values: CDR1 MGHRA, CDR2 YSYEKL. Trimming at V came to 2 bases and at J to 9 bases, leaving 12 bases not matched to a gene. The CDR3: CASSQSGLAATAPEQFF. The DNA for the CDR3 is TGCGCCAGCAGCCAATCGGGACTAGCGGCCACCGCCCCTGAGCAGTTCTTC.

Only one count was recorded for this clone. CDR3 nucleotides: TGTGCCAGCAGCTTTAAGGGACTTAGACTAGGCCCAGATACGCAGTATTTT. This codes for CASSFKGLRLGPDTQYF. J is TRBJ2-3 and V is TRBV5-6, with a weak D call TRBD2 (6 bases). Germline assignment: CDR1 SGHDT and CDR2 YYEEEE. This CDR3 spans 17 amino acids. V dropped 2 bases and J dropped 4 bases, with 20 bases sitting between them.

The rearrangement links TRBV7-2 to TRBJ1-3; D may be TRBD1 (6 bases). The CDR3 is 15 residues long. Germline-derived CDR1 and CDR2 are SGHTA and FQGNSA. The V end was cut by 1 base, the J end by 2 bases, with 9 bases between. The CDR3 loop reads CASSLDGGPGNTIYF. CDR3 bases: TGTGCCAGCAGCTTAGATGGGGGGCCTGGAAACACCATATATTTT.

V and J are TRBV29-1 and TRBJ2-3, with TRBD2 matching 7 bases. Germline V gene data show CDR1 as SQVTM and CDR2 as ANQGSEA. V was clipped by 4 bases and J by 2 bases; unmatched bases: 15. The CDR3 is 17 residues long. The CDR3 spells CSVVRGGERDLTDTQYF. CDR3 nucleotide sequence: TGCAGCGTTGTTAGAGGAGGGGAGCGGGACCTCACAGATACGCAGTATTTT.

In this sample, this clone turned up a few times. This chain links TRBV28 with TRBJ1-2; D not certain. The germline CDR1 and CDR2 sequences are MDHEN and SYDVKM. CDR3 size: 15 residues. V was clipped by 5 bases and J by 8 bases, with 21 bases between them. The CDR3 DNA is TGTGCCAGCAGTGTGGAAGGGAAACACTTCTACGGCTACACCTTC. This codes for CASSVEGKHFYGYTF.

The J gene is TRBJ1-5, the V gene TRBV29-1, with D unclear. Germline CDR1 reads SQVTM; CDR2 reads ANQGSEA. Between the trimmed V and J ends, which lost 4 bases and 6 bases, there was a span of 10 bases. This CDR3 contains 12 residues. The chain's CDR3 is CSVVSAGQPQHF. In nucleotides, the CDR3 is TGCAGCGTTGTCTCGGCAGGTCAGCCCCAGCATTTT. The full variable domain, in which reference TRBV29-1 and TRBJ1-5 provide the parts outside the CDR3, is SAVISQKPSRDICQRGTSLTIQCQVDSQVTMMFWYRQQPGQSLTLIATANQGSEATYESGFVIDKFPISRPNLTFSTLTVSNMSPEDSSIYLCSVVSAGQPQHFGDGTRLSIL.

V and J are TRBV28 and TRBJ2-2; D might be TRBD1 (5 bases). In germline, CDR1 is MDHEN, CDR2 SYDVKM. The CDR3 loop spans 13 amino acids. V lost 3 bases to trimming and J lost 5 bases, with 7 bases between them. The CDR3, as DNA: TGTGCCAGCAGTTTGACAGATACCGGGGAGCTGTTTTTT. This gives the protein CASSLTDTGELFF.

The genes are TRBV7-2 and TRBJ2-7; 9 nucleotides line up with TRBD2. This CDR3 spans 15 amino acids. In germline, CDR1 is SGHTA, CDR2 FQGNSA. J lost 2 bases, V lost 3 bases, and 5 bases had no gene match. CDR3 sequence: CASSFSGGSTYEQYF. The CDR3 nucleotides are TGTGCCAGCAGCTTTAGCGGGGGATCAACCTACGAGCAGTACTTC.

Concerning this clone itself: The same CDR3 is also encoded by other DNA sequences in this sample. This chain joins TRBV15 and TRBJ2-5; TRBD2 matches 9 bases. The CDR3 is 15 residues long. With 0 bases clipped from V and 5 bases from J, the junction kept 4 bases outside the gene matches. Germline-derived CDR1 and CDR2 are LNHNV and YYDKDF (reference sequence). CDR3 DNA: TGTGCCACCAGCAGAGATAGCGGGAGTGGGGAGACCCAGTACTTC. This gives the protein CATSRDSGSGETQYF.

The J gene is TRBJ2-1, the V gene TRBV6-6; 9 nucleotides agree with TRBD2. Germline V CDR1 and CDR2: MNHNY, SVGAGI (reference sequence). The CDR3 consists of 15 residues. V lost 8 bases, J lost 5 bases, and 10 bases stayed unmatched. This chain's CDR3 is CASSPGGRANNEQFF. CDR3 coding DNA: TGTGCCAGCTCCCCGGGCGGGAGGGCGAACAATGAGCAGTTCTTC.

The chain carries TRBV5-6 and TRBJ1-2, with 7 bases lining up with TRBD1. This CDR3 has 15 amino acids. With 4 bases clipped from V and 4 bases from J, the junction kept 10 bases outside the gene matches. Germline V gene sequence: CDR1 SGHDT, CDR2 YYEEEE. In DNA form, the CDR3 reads TGTGCCAGCAGCGCTGGGTTACAGGGGACCTATGGCTACACCTTC. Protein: CASSAGLQGTYGYTF.

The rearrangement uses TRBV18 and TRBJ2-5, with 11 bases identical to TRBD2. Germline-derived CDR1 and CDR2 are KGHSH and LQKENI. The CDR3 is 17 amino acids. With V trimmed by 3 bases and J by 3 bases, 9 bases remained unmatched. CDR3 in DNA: TGTGCCAGCTCACCTGCGACTAGCGGGAAACCAAAAGAGACCCAGTACTTC. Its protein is CASSPATSGKPKETQYF. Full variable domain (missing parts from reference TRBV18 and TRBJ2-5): NAGVMQNPRHLVRRRGQEARLRCSPMKGHSHVYWYRQLPEEGLKFMVYLQKENIIDESGMPKERFSAEFPKEGPSILRIQQVVRGDSAAYFCASSPATSGKPKETQYFGPGTRLLVL.